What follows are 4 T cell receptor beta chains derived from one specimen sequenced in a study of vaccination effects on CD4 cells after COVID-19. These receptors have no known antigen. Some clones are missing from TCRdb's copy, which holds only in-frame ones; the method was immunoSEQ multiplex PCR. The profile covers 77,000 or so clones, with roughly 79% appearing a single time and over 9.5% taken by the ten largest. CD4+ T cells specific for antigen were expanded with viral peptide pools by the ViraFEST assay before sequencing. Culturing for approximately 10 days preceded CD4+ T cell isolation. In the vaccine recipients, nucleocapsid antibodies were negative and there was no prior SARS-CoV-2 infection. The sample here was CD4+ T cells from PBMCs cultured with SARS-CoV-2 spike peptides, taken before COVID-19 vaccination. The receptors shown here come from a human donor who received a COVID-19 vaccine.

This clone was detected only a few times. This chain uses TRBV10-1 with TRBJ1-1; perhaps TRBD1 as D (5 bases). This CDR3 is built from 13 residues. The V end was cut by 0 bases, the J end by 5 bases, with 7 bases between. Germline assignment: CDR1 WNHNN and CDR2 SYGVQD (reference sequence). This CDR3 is CASSESGGTEAFF. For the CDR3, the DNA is TGCGCCAGCAGTGAGTCGGGGGGGACTGAAGCTTTCTTT.

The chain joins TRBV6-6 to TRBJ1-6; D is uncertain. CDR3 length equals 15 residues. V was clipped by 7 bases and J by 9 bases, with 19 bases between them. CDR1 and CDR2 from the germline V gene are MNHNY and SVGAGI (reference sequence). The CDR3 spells CASTLGTGSGSPLHF. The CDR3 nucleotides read TGTGCCAGCACCCTCGGAACGGGGTCGGGTTCACCCCTCCACTTT.

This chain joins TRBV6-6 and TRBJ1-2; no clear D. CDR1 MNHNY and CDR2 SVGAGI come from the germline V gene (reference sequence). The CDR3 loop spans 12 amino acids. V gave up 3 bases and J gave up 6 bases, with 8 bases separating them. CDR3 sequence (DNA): TGTGCCAGCAGTTATCGGGTGGATGGCTACACCTTC. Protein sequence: CASSYRVDGYTF.

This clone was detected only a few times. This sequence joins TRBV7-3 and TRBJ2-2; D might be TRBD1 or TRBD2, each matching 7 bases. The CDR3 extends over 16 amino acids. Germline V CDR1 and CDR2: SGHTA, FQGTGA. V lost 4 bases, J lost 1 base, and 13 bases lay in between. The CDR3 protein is CASSSSGTVNTGELFF. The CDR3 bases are TGTGCCAGCAGCTCGAGCGGGACAGTGAACACCGGGGAGCTGTTTTTT.